This T cell receptor (beta chain) stems from a study of shared clonotypes between healthy human individuals (TCRdb year 2020). In terms of the full investigation: The cohort included a few men and two women between 18 and 49 years of age. To increase sequencing depth and limit assay-specific biases, TCR repertoire library preparation and sequencing were carried out by different laboratories using diverse techniques. Each donor's leukapheresis produced roughly between about 0.9 and 9.5 billion PBMCs. To estimate repertoire size and how much clonotypes are shared between individuals, the study performed deep sequencing of blood TCR repertoires from 4 to 6 healthy adults. Per donor, three plates each were used for CD4 naive and CD4 memory, two for CD8 naive, and one for CD8 memory.

Healthy HIV-negative adults with no recently reported acute infections or vaccinations were included as donors. Every donor was a Caucasian adult living in Nashville, Tennessee, USA. CD4+ T cells were enriched through magnetic negative selection, after which naive cells were positively selected on CD45RA and the remaining negative fraction served as the memory subset. Blood was collected by leukapheresis, and PBMCs were isolated by Ficoll-Histopaque density gradient centrifugation and then cryopreserved in liquid nitrogen vapor phase. Analytical flow cytometry was used to check the purity and quantity of each magnetically sorted T cell population. Each sorted fraction had its genomic DNA isolated and then quantified by UV absorbance on a Nanodrop 2000c. General study outcomes and caveats: Based on pairwise subsampling, the degree of clonotype sharing among donors was expected to be affected by sequencing depth. Compared with non-shared clonotypes, the clonotypes found in all four sorted-subset donors had higher generation probabilities. Sampling was limited to blood, and TCR repertoires in tissue likely differ from TCR repertoires in blood. Estimated clonotype richness was generally larger for naive than for memory subsets. Across a few donors, approximately 5% of naive CD4, 3% to 4% of naive CD8, 2.3% of memory CD4, and 0.4% of memory CD8 clonotypes were shared. Even with the large sequencing depth, rarefaction of the sorted-subset datasets indicated that sequencing was incomplete. Because the study included a small number of donors, the genetic and exposure-history diversity represented was limited.

The CDR3 starts with the cysteine, ends with the phenylalanine, and has 18 residues. Of all the DNA, just the CDR3 is kept, 54 bases in frame from base 1. The CDR1 and CDR2 encoded by the germline V gene (reference sequence) are SSHAT and FNYEAQ. As regards this clone: This clone's antigen is unknown. The junction does not match germline at one end; this may be a read error.

TCR CDR3 regions were amplified from genomic DNA by multiplex PCR using the deep immunoSEQ assay. Extracted genomic DNA from each cell subset was distributed evenly across all wells of several immunoSEQ 96-well plates, and each plate was treated as a replicate. Each replicate PCR for sorted subsets received roughly 200 ng genomic DNA, equal to about 30,000 T cell genomes. The purified libraries were quantified using a Qubit 3.0 fluorometer, sized with a Bioanalyzer 2100, and then quantified again using the KAPA Library Quantification kit. Every immunoSEQ 96-well plate was sequenced on a separate single-read 150-cycle Illumina NextSeq 550 flow cell. In the paper's pipeline: Because the immunoSEQ output held only junctional sequences and lacked quality scores, the filtering could not match the filtering applied to full-length reads. Sequences were annotated with PyIR, a Python wrapper for IgBLAST v1.9, using IMGT germline references to assign V/J genes and CDR3. Reads were removed for weak V/J assignments (E-value above 1e-6), missing CDR3, stop codons, out-of-frame junctions, or ambiguous translated residues. V3J clonotypes were defined as sequences sharing an identical inferred V gene, J gene, and CDR3 amino acid sequence. Percentage overlap between repertoires was computed as shared unique clonotypes divided by the size of the smaller repertoire. RTK rarefaction, the Chao1 estimator, and Recon v2.1 estimates of unobserved clonotypes were used to assess repertoire richness. Generation probabilities for all TCRbeta clonotypes obtained by the gDNA method from several donors were computed using OLGA. TCRdb limited this immuneACCESS table to in-frame rearrangements with V and J called. A share of clones is missing; checked studies link under half to unresolved V genes, and the rest is unexplained. The DNA was the basis for D and trimming; V, J and clone size are from that table. This sample holds about 2.4 million clones; 90% to 95% were observed only once. Jointly, the top ten make up 0.14% of the sample.

The clonotype originates from a man aged 18 to 29 in good health. Source material: naive CD4+ T cells sorted from blood. Read against the paper, the sample's cell subset or site label means: CD45RA+ positively selected. The sequence links TRBV7-7 to TRBJ2-2; TRBD2 matches 8 bases in the middle. CDR3 reads: CASSLSGGASPRTGELFF. In nucleotides, the sequence is TGTGCTAGCAGCTTATCCGGGGGGGCTAGCCCTAGGACCGGGGAGCTGTTTTTT.